This T cell receptor (beta chain) was documented in a study of read filtering for tumor transcriptome and immune sequencing (dated by TCRdb to 2020 to 2022). Turning to the overall study: The cohort had some 16 male and 14 female patients with a mean age of around 70 years, ranging from 47 to 80. By revised international staging, fewer than ten patients were R-ISS I, under 20 were R-ISS II and about seven were R-ISS III. TCR-region mapped reads per sample ranged from about 4 to 10.27 million with IR-seq versus only about 85 to 1273 with RNA-seq. One main goal was a read-filtering strategy for immune repertoire data, in particular deciding whether clonotypes backed by only one read should be removed. The study compared TCR repertoires from targeted immune repertoire sequencing and bulk whole-transcriptome sequencing run on the same bone marrow samples. After DNase treatment, whole-transcriptome libraries were prepared using the TruSeq RNA Access Library Prep Kit.

In the germline V gene, CDR1 corresponds to MNHNS and CDR2 to SASEGT. The CDR3 runs 16 amino acids, cysteine and phenylalanine included. Only the CDR3 region is kept as DNA, spanning 48 bases read in frame from base 1. V lost 2 bases and J lost 0 bases; the stretch between them is 11 bases long. Bone marrow was sampled from every patient at the time of active disease. Ficoll-Hypaque density gradient centrifugation was used to isolate the bone marrow mononuclear cells. CD138-negative cells were obtained by negative selection after labeling with CD138 magnetic microbeads on a MACS separator, removing myeloma plasma cells. The purity of the isolated cells was checked by flow cytometry with CD138 antibodies on an Attune NxT. TRIzol reagent was used to extract total RNA, which was then quantified with a NanoDrop spectrophotometer. Paired RNA-seq and IR-seq were performed on the CD138-negative bone marrow sample of each patient.

Starting from 400 ng RNA, TCR libraries were constructed with the Immunoverse kit using molecular barcoded adaptors that cover the alpha/delta and beta/gamma chains. The same RNA used for transcriptome sequencing was used for TCR library preparation. Sequencing of the TCR libraries was done on an Illumina HiSeq 4000 with 2 x 150 cycles. As for the original processing: TCR reads were aligned to human V, D, J and C references and assembled into CDR3 clonotypes with MiXCR, including quality filtering and error correction. The tcR package in R was used to analyze clonotype counts and gene usage diversity. Raw mapping reads were checked after the RNA-seq reads had been mapped by STAR aligner version 2.5.3a onto the human GRCh37 genome. To test the effect of sequencing depth on detected clonotypes, IR-seq fastq files were randomly downsampled using Seqtk 1.3. TCRdb ran its own pipeline on the public reads, namely fastp trimming at Q25 and MiXCR clone calling, and kept in-frame beta chains. Rows merge per CDR3 protein into single entries with the most common DNA and genes. The V and J calls were not made by the authors but by TCRdb's processing. This sample gives more than 30,000 distinct CDR3 sequences in total; approximately 15% of them show up just once. Around 19% of the sample comes from the top ten.

This clonotype occurred a few times. Its binding antigen is unknown. Base qualities are missing; no much larger clone stands one base away. Points the paper makes about the study in general: In IR-seq, around 85% of clonotypes but roughly 4% of total reads were represented by single-read clonotypes, whereas in RNA-seq, about 75% of clonotypes and more than 40% of reads were represented by single-read clonotypes. Removing single-read clonotypes increased the correlation between IR-seq and RNA-seq shared clonotype proportions. Clonotypes were captured by IR-seq at much higher depth and more reliably than by RNA-seq, and smaller IR-seq throughput was sufficient for identification of most shared clonotypes. Rather than purified T cells, the sorted CD138-negative fraction was a mixed bone marrow immune population.

This TCR was recovered from a donor at least 40 years old with multiple myeloma. Recombination joined TRBV6-1 with TRBJ2-4, with the identity of the D gene unclear. Sequencing used a population of CD138-negative cells sorted from bone marrow. Per the publication, the cell subset or site label means: bone marrow mononuclear cells depleted of CD138+ plasma/myeloma cells by negative magnetic selection. The CDR3 is CASSESIVGAKNIQYF. The nucleotide sequence is given as TGTGCCAGCAGTGAAAGCATCGTTGGAGCCAAAAACATTCAGTACTTC.